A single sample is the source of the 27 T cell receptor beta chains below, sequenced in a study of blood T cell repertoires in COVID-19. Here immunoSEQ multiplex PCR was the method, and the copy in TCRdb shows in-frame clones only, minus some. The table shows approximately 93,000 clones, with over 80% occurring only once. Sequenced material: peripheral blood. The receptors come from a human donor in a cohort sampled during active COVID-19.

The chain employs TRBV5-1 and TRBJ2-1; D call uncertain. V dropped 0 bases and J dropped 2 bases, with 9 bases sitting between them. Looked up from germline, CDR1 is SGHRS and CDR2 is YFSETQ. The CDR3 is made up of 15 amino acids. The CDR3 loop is CASSLEAGAYNEQFF. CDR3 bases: TGCGCCAGCAGCTTGGAGGCAGGTGCCTACAATGAGCAGTTCTTC.

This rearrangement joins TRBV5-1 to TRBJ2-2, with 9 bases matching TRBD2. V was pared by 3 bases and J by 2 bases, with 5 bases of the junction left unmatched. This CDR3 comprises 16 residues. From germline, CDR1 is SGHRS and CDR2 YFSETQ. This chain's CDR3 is CASSSPGLANTGELFF. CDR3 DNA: TGCGCCAGCAGCTCACCGGGACTAGCTAACACCGGGGAGCTGTTTTTT. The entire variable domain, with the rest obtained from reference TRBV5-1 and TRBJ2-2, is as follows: KAGVTQTPRYLIKTRGQQVTLSCSPISGHRSVSWYQQTPGQGLQFLFEYFSETQRNKGNFPGRFSGRQFSNSRSEMNVSTLELGDSALYLCASSSPGLANTGELFFGEGSRLTVL.

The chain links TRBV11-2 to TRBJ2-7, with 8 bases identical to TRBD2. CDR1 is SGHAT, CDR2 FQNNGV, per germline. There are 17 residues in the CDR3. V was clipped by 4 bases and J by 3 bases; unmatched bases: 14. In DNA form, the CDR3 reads TGTGCCAGCAGCTCCACCGGGAGGGCCGCTAGAGGCTACGAGCAGTACTTC. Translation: CASSSTGRAARGYEQYF. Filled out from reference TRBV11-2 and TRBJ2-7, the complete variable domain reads EAGVAQSPRYKIIEKRQSVAFWCNPISGHATLYWYQQILGQGPKLLIQFQNNGVVDDSQLPKDRFSAERLKGVDSTLKIQPAKLEDSAVYLCASSSTGRAARGYEQYFGPGTRLTVT.

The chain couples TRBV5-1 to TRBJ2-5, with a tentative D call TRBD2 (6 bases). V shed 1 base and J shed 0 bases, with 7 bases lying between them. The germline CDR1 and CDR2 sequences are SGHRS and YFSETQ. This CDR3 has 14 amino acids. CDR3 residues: CASSLRGNQETQYF. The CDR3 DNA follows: TGCGCCAGCAGCTTGCGGGGGAACCAAGAGACCCAGTACTTC.

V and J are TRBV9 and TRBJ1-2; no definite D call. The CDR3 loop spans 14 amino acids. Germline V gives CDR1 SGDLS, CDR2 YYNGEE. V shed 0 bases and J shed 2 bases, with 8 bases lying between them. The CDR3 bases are TGTGCCAGCAGCGTAGCTCTACAGAACTATGGCTACACCTTC. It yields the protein CASSVALQNYGYTF.

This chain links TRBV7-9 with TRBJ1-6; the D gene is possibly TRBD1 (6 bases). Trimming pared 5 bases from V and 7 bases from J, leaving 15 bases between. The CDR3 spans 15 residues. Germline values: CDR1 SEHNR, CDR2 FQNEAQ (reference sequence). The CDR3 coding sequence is TGTGCCAGCAGCCCCGTAGGGGGTCTCAATTCACCCCTCCACTTT. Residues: CASSPVGGLNSPLHF.

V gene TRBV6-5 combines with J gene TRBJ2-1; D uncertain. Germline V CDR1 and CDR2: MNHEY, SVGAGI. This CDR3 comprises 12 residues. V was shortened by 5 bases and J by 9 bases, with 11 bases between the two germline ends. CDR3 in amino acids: CASSPPSGEQFF. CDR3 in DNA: TGTGCCAGCAGTCCCCCTAGTGGTGAGCAGTTCTTC.

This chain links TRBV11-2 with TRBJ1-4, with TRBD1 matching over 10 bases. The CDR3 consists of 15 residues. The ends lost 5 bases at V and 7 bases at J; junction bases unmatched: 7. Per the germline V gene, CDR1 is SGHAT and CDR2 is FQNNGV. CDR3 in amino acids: CASSARTGGGEKLFF. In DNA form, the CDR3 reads TGTGCCAGCAGCGCCCGGACAGGGGGGGGTGAAAAACTGTTTTTT.

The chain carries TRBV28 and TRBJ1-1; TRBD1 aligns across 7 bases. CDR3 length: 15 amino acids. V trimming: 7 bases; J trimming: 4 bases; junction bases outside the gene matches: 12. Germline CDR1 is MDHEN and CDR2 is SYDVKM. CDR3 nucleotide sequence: TGTGCCAGCACCACTCAAGGGGGCTTAAGCACTGAAGCTTTCTTT. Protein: CASTTQGGLSTEAFF.

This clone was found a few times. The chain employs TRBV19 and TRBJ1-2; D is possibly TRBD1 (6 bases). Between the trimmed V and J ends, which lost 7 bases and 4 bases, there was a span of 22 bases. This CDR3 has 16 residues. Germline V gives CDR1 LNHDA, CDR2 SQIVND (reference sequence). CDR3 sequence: CASTPQGFGQFYGYTF. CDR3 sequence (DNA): TGTGCCAGTACCCCCCAGGGGTTTGGACAGTTCTATGGCTACACCTTC.

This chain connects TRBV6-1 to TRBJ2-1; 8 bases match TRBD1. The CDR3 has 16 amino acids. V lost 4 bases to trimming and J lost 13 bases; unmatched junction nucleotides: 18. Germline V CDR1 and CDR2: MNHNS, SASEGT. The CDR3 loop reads CASSGGQGFTVEVQFF. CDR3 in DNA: TGTGCCAGCAGTGGAGGACAGGGCTTTACGGTTGAGGTTCAGTTCTTC.

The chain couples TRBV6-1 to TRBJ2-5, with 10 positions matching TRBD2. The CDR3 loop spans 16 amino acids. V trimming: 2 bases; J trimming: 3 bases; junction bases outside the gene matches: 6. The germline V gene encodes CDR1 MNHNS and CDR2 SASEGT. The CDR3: CASSERTSGWEETQYF. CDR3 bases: TGTGCCAGCAGTGAACGGACTAGCGGTTGGGAAGAGACCCAGTACTTC.

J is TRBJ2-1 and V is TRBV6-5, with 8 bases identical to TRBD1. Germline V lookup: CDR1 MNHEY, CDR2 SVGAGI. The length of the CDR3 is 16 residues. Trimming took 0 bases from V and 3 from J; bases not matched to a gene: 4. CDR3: CASSYSSTGGYNEQFF. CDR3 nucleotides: TGTGCCAGCAGTTACTCGTCAACAGGGGGCTACAATGAGCAGTTCTTC.

DNA of the CDR3: TGTGCCAGCAGCTTAACTAGCGGGAGGATATACAATGAGCAGTTCTTC. Translated: CASSLTSGRIYNEQFF. The chain has TRBV11-2 and TRBJ2-1, with 12 bases lining up with TRBD2. The germline V gene has CDR1 SGHAT and CDR2 FQNNGV. CDR3 size: 16 residues. V shed 2 bases, J shed 4 bases, and the junction held 3 bases outside the gene matches.

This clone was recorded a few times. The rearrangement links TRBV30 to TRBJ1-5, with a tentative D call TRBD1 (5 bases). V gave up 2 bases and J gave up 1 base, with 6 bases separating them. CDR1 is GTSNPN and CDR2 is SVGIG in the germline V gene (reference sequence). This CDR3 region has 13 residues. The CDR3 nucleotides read TGTGCCTGGAGTAAGGGGAGCAATCAGCCCCAGCATTTT. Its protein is CAWSKGSNQPQHF.

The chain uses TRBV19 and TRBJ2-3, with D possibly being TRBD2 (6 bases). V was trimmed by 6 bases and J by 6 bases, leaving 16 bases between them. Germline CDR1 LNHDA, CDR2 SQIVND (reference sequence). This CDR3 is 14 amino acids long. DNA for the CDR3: TGTGCCAGTAGCCGAGGAGGGCTAGGGGATACGCAGTATTTT. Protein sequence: CASSRGGLGDTQYF.

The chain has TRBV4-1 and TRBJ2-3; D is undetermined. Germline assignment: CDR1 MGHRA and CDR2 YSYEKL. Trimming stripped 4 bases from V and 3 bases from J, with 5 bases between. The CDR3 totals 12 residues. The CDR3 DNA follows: TGCGCCAGCAGCCCCCCAACAGATACGCAGTATTTT. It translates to CASSPPTDTQYF.

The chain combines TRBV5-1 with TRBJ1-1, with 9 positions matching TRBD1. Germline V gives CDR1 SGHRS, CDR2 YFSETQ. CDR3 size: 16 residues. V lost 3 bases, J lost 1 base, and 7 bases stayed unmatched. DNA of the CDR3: TGCGCCAGCAGCTCGGACAGGGGATCGAAGAACACTGAAGCTTTCTTT. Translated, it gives CASSSDRGSKNTEAFF.

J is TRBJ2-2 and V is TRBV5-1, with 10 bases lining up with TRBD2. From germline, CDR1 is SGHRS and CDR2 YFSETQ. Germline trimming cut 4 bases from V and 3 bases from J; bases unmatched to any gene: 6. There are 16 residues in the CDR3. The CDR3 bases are TGCGCCAGCAGCGTCTCTAGCGGGAGTTACACCGGGGAGCTGTTTTTT. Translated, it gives CASSVSSGSYTGELFF.

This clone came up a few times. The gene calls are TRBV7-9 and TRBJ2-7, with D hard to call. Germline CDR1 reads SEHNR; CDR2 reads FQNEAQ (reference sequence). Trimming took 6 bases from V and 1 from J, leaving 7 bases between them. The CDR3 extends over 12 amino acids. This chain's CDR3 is CASRARSYEQYF. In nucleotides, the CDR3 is TGTGCCAGCAGAGCCAGGTCCTACGAGCAGTACTTC. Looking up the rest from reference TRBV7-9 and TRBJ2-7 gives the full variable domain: DTGVSQNPRHKITKRGQNVTFRCDPISEHNRLYWYRQTLGQGPEFLTYFQNEAQLEKSRLLSDRFSAERPKGSFSTLEIQRTEQGDSAMYLCASRARSYEQYFGPGTRLTVT.

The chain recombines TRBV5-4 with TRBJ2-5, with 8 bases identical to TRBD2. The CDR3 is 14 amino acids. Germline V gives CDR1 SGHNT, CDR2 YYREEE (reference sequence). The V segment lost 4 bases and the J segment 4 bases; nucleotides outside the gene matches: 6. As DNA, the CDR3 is TGTGCCAGCAGCCATAGAGCGGGAGCAGAGACCCAGTACTTC. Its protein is CASSHRAGAETQYF.

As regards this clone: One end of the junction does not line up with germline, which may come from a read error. In nucleotides, the CDR3 is TGCCCCCCCCGGCCGGGGGCGGGGGCCACCGGGGAGCTGTTTTTT. It encodes CPPRPGAGATGELFF. V usage is TRBV9 and J usage is TRBJ2-2, with D perhaps TRBD2 (7 bases). The CDR3 contains 15 residues. Germline-derived CDR1 and CDR2 are SGDLS and YYNGEE.

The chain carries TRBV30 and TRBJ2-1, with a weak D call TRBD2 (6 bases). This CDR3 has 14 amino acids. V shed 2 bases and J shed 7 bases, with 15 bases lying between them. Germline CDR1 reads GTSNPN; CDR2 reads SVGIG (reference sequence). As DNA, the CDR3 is TGTGCCTGGAGTACAGGAGGGGCGGGTAATGAGCAGTTCTTC. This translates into CAWSTGGAGNEQFF. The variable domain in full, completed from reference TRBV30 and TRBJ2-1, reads SQTIHQWPATLVQPVGSPLSLECTVEGTSNPNLYWYRQAAGRGLQLLFYSVGIGQISSEVPQNLSASRPQDRQFILSSKKLLLSDSGFYLCAWSTGGAGNEQFFGPGTRLTVL.

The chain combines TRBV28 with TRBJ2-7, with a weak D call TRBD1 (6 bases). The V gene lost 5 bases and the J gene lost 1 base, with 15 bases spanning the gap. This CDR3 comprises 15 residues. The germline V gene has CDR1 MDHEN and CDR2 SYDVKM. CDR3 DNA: TGTGCCAGCAGTCTGGACAGCTTATCATCCTACGAGCAGTACTTC. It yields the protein CASSLDSLSSYEQYF.

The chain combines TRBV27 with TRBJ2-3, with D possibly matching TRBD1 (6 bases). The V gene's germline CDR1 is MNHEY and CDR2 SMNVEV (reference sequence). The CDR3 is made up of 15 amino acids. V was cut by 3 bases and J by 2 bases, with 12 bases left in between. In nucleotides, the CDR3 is TGTGCCAGCAGTTTTCTCAGGGGAAACACAGATACGCAGTATTTT. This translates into CASSFLRGNTDTQYF.

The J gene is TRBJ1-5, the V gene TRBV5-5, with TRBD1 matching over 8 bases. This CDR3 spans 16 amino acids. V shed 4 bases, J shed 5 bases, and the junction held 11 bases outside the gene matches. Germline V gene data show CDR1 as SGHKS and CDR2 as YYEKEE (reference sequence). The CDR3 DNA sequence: TGTGCCAGCAGCCGCATCGGACAGGGTAGAGATCAGCCCCAGCATTTT. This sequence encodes CASSRIGQGRDQPQHF.

DNA of the CDR3: TGTGCCAGCAGTTCATACCTCGGGAGCGGGTCCTACGAGCAGTACTTC. It encodes CASSSYLGSGSYEQYF. J is TRBJ2-5 and V is TRBV27, with a tentative D call TRBD2 (6 bases). The J call is uncertain, as TRBJ2-7 better fits the DNA end. CDR1 and CDR2 from the germline V gene are MNHEY and SMNVEV (reference sequence). This CDR3 region has 16 residues.